The 4 T cell receptor beta chains below all came from one sample that was sequenced in a study of T cells in localized non-small cell lung cancer. Some clones are missing from TCRdb's copy, which holds only in-frame ones; the method was immunoSEQ multiplex PCR. Altogether some 72,000 clones are present, just under 85% being singletons, with the ten largest covering around 2.8%. Sequenced material: peripheral blood, taken before any cancer treatment. The receptors here all came from a man aged 35 to 69 with stage I lung adenocarcinoma.

The chain is built from TRBV6-5 and TRBJ2-7; D unclear. Trimming took 0 bases from V and 5 from J, leaving 14 bases between them. Germline values: CDR1 MNHEY, CDR2 SVGAGI. The CDR3 length is 15 residues. This CDR3 reads CASSYSGQLSDEQYF. In DNA form, the CDR3 reads TGTGCCAGCAGTTACTCAGGTCAATTGAGCGACGAGCAGTACTTC.

The J gene is TRBJ1-1, the V gene TRBV9; tentatively, D is TRBD1 (6 bases). CDR3 length: 16 residues. Trimming left V 2 bases short and J 1 base short, with 15 bases between. Germline V gene lookup returns CDR1 SGDLS and CDR2 YYNGEE. The CDR3, as DNA: TGTGCCAGCAGCGTCGCTGAACAGGGTTGGAACACTGAAGCTTTCTTT. Residues: CASSVAEQGWNTEAFF.

V is TRBV19 and J is TRBJ2-4; D not resolved. V lost 2 bases to trimming and J lost 8 bases, with 10 bases between them. CDR3 length: 13 residues. CDR1 and CDR2 from the germline V gene are LNHDA and SQIVND (reference sequence). The CDR3 here is CASSITEQDIQYF. Here the CDR3 DNA reads TGTGCCAGTAGTATAACCGAGCAGGACATTCAGTACTTC.

The gene calls are TRBV4-3 and TRBJ2-2, with D uncertain. The V gene lost 3 bases and the J gene lost 0 bases, with 5 bases spanning the gap. Germline assignment: CDR1 LGHNA and CDR2 YSLEER. This CDR3 spans 14 amino acids. The CDR3 is CASSQDANTGELFF. The CDR3 DNA reads as TGCGCCAGCAGCCAGGACGCGAACACCGGGGAGCTGTTTTTT.